This T cell receptor beta chain was retrieved from a study of blood T cell repertoires in COVID-19. About the study: The origin of the acute and convalescent COVID-19 samples was the United States, Italy and Spain. PBMCs, B-cell-depleted T cells, or T cells provided the cDNA or gDNA that made up the material.

Clones were sequenced by immunoSEQ multiplex PCR, and TCRdb holds only the in-frame ones, with some missing. The profile covers fewer than 150,000 clones, with around 85% appearing a single time and approximately 5% taken by the ten largest. Seattle participants joined during active infection and were tracked over time. The CDR3 sequence is 15 residues long. CDR1 is SGHTA, CDR2 FQGNSA, per germline. The junction had 10 bases not matched to a gene; V was cut back by 5 bases and J by 7 bases. The clonotype comes from a woman aged 60-70 years with COVID-19, enrolled during active disease. The sample taken for sequencing was peripheral blood. The chain uses TRBV7-2 and TRBJ1-5; 8 bases are shared with TRBD1. CDR3 sequence reads: CASSERTGIDQPQHF. The CDR3, as DNA: TGTGCCAGCAGCGAGAGGACAGGGATTGACCAGCCCCAGCATTTT.